This TCR beta chain was profiled in a study of a mutant IDH1 vaccine in newly diagnosed glioma. Study in general: Patients' prior therapy spanned radiotherapy, temozolomide, or both; most underwent both.

Time point given: baseline, week 1 (first vaccination visit). Noted treatment: pre-vaccination baseline after standard-of-care therapy. Data came from immunoSEQ multiplex PCR; TCRdb stores just in-frame clones and leaves some out. The sample has about 92,000 clones; 80% are singletons. This CDR3 has 16 residues. Source: PBMCs, taken from a glioma patient treated with radiotherapy, temozolomide or both. This receptor was obtained from a man aged 40-49 years with glioma. The V call is TRBV21-1, the J call TRBJ2-3; the table calls TRBD2, which could not be checked here. TRBV21-1 is flagged as a pseudogene. The CDR3 DNA sequence: TGTGCCAGCAGCAATACTTTTCACGATAACACAGATACGCAGTATTTT. Translation gives CASSNTFHDNTDTQYF.